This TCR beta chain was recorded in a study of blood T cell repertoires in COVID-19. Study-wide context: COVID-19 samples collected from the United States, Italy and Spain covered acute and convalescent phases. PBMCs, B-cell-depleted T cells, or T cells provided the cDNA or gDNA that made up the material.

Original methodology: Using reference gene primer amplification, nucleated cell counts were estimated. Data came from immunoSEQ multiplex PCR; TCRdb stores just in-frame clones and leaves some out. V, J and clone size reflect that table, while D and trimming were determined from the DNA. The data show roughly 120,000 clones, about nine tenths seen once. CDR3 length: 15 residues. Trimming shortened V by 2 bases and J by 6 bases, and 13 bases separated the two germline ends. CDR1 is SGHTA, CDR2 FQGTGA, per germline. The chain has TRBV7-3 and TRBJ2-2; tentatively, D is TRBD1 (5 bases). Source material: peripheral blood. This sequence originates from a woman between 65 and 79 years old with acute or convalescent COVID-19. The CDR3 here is CASSLSNVGAGELFF. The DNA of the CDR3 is TGTGCCAGCAGCTTATCGAACGTAGGGGCCGGGGAGCTGTTTTTT.